The rows below give T cell receptor beta chains drawn from one sample of a study of vaccination and CD4 T cells after COVID-19. TCRdb ran MiXCR on the PCR reads and lists one entry per CDR3 protein. Of 10,000 or so distinct CDR3 sequences in the sample, approximately 55% were seen once. These receptors' antigens are unknown. Source material: CD4+ T cells from blood, cultured in vitro. The receptor set was obtained from a human donor who had recovered from COVID-19. Each CDR3 is given with its conserved first and last residue. A D gene is named only where the DNA matches it firmly. Size is stated for part of the rows, as once, few or many counts, or as a class when the clone is expanded.

v_call: TRBV7-2
d_call: TRBD2
j_call: TRBJ2-2
clone_size: NA
cdr3_nt: TGTGCCAGCAGCCCGGGAGGAACCGGGGAGCTGTTTTTT
cdr3_aa: CASSPGGTGELFF

v_call: TRBV12-3/TRBV12-4
d_call: NA
j_call: TRBJ1-6
clone_size: NA
cdr3_nt: TGTGCCAGCAGTTTTAGCGGTCTCTTATCACCCCTCCACTTT
cdr3_aa: CASSFSGLLSPLHF

v_call: TRBV10-2
d_call: NA
j_call: TRBJ1-5
clone_size: NA
cdr3_nt: TGCGCCAGCGGGGTGGGGGGCAATCAGCCCCAGCATTTT
cdr3_aa: CASGVGGNQPQHF

v_call: TRBV6-1
d_call: NA
j_call: TRBJ1-6
clone_size: NA
cdr3_nt: TGTGCCACCAGAGACAGCTCCTATAATTCACCCCTCCACTTT
cdr3_aa: CATRDSSYNSPLHF

v_call: TRBV2
d_call: TRBD1
j_call: TRBJ1-2
clone_size: NA
cdr3_nt: TGTGCCAGCAGCGGGGACAGTAACTATGGCTACACCTTC
cdr3_aa: CASSGDSNYGYTF

v_call: TRBV19
d_call: NA
j_call: TRBJ2-7
clone_size: NA
cdr3_nt: TGTGCCAGTAGTAGAGGGATGGGGGGAACCTCCTACGAGCAGTACTTC
cdr3_aa: CASSRGMGGTSYEQYF

v_call: TRBV7-9
d_call: NA
j_call: TRBJ1-1
clone_size: few
cdr3_nt: TGTGCCAGCAGCCCCACCCAGGTCAACGGTGCTGAAGCTTTCTTT
cdr3_aa: CASSPTQVNGAEAFF

v_call: TRBV4-1
d_call: NA
j_call: TRBJ2-2
clone_size: NA
cdr3_nt: TGCGCCAGCAGCCAAGTTGCACAGTGGAACACCGGGGAGCTGTTTTTT
cdr3_aa: CASSQVAQWNTGELFF

v_call: TRBV6-2/TRBV6-3
d_call: TRBD2
j_call: TRBJ2-2
clone_size: once
cdr3_nt: TGTGCCAGCAGTTACGAACGGGAGGGCCGAAACCCTATAGCCGGGGAGCTGTTTTTT
cdr3_aa: CASSYEREGRNPIAGELFF

v_call: TRBV20-1
d_call: TRBD1
j_call: TRBJ2-3
clone_size: NA
cdr3_nt: TGCAGTGCTAGAGATGAGGGGGCGCGGGGCACAGATACGCAGTATTTT
cdr3_aa: CSARDEGARGTDTQYF

v_call: TRBV6-2/TRBV6-3
d_call: TRBD1
j_call: TRBJ1-2
clone_size: NA
cdr3_nt: TGTGCCAGCAGAAAACAGGGGGTCCGGAACTATGGCTACACCTTC
cdr3_aa: CASRKQGVRNYGYTF

v_call: TRBV19
d_call: TRBD1
j_call: TRBJ1-2
clone_size: NA
cdr3_nt: TGTGCCAGTAGTTTTGGACAGGGGGTTGAGTCTAACTATGGCTACACCTTC
cdr3_aa: CASSFGQGVESNYGYTF

v_call: TRBV20-1
d_call: NA
j_call: TRBJ2-1
clone_size: NA
cdr3_nt: TGCAGTGCTTATGACTATGAGCAGTTCTTC
cdr3_aa: CSAYDYEQFF

v_call: TRBV11-2
d_call: NA
j_call: TRBJ2-7
clone_size: NA
cdr3_nt: TGTGCCAGCAGCACCCGGTTGTTCGAGCAGTACTTC
cdr3_aa: CASSTRLFEQYF

v_call: TRBV19
d_call: NA
j_call: TRBJ1-5
clone_size: few
cdr3_nt: TGTGCCAGTAGTATCAGTAACAGGGCCCTGGAACAGCCCCAGCATTTT
cdr3_aa: CASSISNRALEQPQHF

v_call: TRBV7-2
d_call: NA
j_call: TRBJ1-2
clone_size: few
cdr3_nt: TGTGCCAGCAGCTCGTCCATGGCTAACTATGGCTACACCTTC
cdr3_aa: CASSSSMANYGYTF

v_call: TRBV18
d_call: TRBD1
j_call: TRBJ2-7
clone_size: NA
cdr3_nt: TGTGCCAGCTCTCGGGGACAGATGACCTACGAGCAGTACTTC
cdr3_aa: CASSRGQMTYEQYF

v_call: TRBV4-3
d_call: NA
j_call: TRBJ2-3
clone_size: NA
cdr3_nt: TGCGCCAGCAGCCTCCTGGGGGGTAGCACAGATACGCAGTATTTT
cdr3_aa: CASSLLGGSTDTQYF

v_call: TRBV30
d_call: NA
j_call: TRBJ1-5
clone_size: few
cdr3_nt: TGTGCCTGGAGTGCAGATGATGATCAGCCCCAGCATTTT
cdr3_aa: CAWSADDDQPQHF

v_call: TRBV20-1
d_call: TRBD1
j_call: TRBJ2-7
clone_size: NA
cdr3_nt: TGCAGTGCCCAACCTCTGACAGGGGGTAACTACGAGCAGTACTTC
cdr3_aa: CSAQPLTGGNYEQYF

v_call: TRBV7-9
d_call: NA
j_call: TRBJ1-2
clone_size: NA
cdr3_nt: TGTGCCAGCAGCTATAGCACTAGGGGCGGCTACACCTTC
cdr3_aa: CASSYSTRGGYTF

v_call: TRBV30
d_call: NA
j_call: TRBJ2-4
clone_size: once
cdr3_nt: TGTGCCTGGAGCCCCCGGTTAAGGGGAGGAAACATTCAGTACTTC
cdr3_aa: CAWSPRLRGGNIQYF

v_call: TRBV27
d_call: TRBD1
j_call: TRBJ1-6
clone_size: NA
cdr3_nt: TGTGCCAGCAGACCTCCGGGACAGATTAATTCACCCCTCCACTTT
cdr3_aa: CASRPPGQINSPLHF

v_call: TRBV12-3/TRBV12-4
d_call: TRBD1
j_call: TRBJ1-5
clone_size: few
cdr3_nt: TGTGCCAGCAGTTTCGAGGGGGCCCAGCCCCAGCATTTT
cdr3_aa: CASSFEGAQPQHF

v_call: TRBV11-1
d_call: TRBD2
j_call: TRBJ2-3
clone_size: NA
cdr3_nt: TGTGCCAGCAGCTTATCAGGCGGGGGTCTCACAGATACGCAGTATTTT
cdr3_aa: CASSLSGGGLTDTQYF

v_call: TRBV10-2
d_call: TRBD1
j_call: TRBJ1-6
clone_size: few
cdr3_nt: TGCGCCAGCACTGACAGGGGGTCTTCACCCCTCCACTTT
cdr3_aa: CASTDRGSSPLHF

v_call: TRBV25-1
d_call: NA
j_call: TRBJ1-1
clone_size: NA
cdr3_nt: TGTGCCAGCAGTGGGGGCCGCGGGGGCCTTAAGGAAGCTTTCTTT
cdr3_aa: CASSGGRGGLKEAFF

v_call: TRBV6-2/TRBV6-3
d_call: TRBD1
j_call: TRBJ1-5
clone_size: once
cdr3_nt: TGTGCCAGCAGTATGCGGACAGGGCCGAGCAATCAGCCCCAGCATTTT
cdr3_aa: CASSMRTGPSNQPQHF

v_call: TRBV7-8
d_call: NA
j_call: TRBJ1-5
clone_size: NA
cdr3_nt: TGTGCCAGCAGCTCTGGCGGCAGGAGGTATGGCAATCAGCCCCAGCATTTT
cdr3_aa: CASSSGGRRYGNQPQHF

v_call: TRBV6-1
d_call: NA
j_call: TRBJ1-2
clone_size: NA
cdr3_nt: TGTGCCAGCCCCCGACCGGACAACGGCTACACCTTC
cdr3_aa: CASPRPDNGYTF

v_call: TRBV12-3/TRBV12-4
d_call: NA
j_call: TRBJ1-2
clone_size: NA
cdr3_nt: TGTGCCAGCAGCTTTTCTTTGGGGGGCTACACCTTC
cdr3_aa: CASSFSLGGYTF

v_call: TRBV6-1
d_call: NA
j_call: TRBJ1-2
clone_size: NA
cdr3_nt: TGTGCCAGCAGTGAATCAAGAGGGGTCTATGGCTACACCTTC
cdr3_aa: CASSESRGVYGYTF

v_call: TRBV2
d_call: NA
j_call: TRBJ1-4
clone_size: few
cdr3_nt: TGTGCCAGCAGTGAAGTAACGAGTAATGAAAAACTGTTTTTT
cdr3_aa: CASSEVTSNEKLFF

v_call: TRBV7-2
d_call: NA
j_call: TRBJ2-3
clone_size: NA
cdr3_nt: TGTGCCAGCAGCTCGGCGGCCCCGCCAGATACGCAGTATTTT
cdr3_aa: CASSSAAPPDTQYF

v_call: TRBV19
d_call: NA
j_call: TRBJ1-2
clone_size: NA
cdr3_nt: TGTGCCAGTAGTATGATAGAACAGGGTAACTATGGCTACACCTTC
cdr3_aa: CASSMIEQGNYGYTF

v_call: TRBV20-1
d_call: NA
j_call: TRBJ1-2
clone_size: NA
cdr3_nt: TGCAGTGCTAGAGATCTCGGCGGACCCTCGGATGGCTACACCTTC
cdr3_aa: CSARDLGGPSDGYTF

v_call: TRBV6-5
d_call: TRBD1
j_call: TRBJ1-6
clone_size: once
cdr3_nt: TGTGCCAGCAGTTACCTCACCCAGGGGGCAAATTCACCCCTCCACTTT
cdr3_aa: CASSYLTQGANSPLHF

v_call: TRBV10-3
d_call: NA
j_call: TRBJ2-5
clone_size: NA
cdr3_nt: TGTGCCATCAGTGATTCGGGTGACGAGACCCAGTACTTC
cdr3_aa: CAISDSGDETQYF

v_call: TRBV10-3
d_call: NA
j_call: TRBJ1-2
clone_size: few
cdr3_nt: TGTGCCATCAGTGAGTTGGCAGGTTACTATGGCTACACCTTC
cdr3_aa: CAISELAGYYGYTF

v_call: TRBV4-1
d_call: TRBD1
j_call: TRBJ1-5
clone_size: NA
cdr3_nt: TGCGCCAGCAGCCAAGGGGACAGGGGGGAGAGTCAGCCCCAGCATTTT
cdr3_aa: CASSQGDRGESQPQHF

v_call: TRBV30
d_call: TRBD1
j_call: TRBJ2-2
clone_size: NA
cdr3_nt: TGTGCCTGGAGCCTGACCGGGACAGCTCTTACCGGGGAGCTGTTTTTT
cdr3_aa: CAWSLTGTALTGELFF

v_call: TRBV7-9
d_call: TRBD1
j_call: TRBJ1-1
clone_size: few
cdr3_nt: TGTGCCAGCAGCACCCAACAGGGGCCCCAGAACACTGAAGCTTTCTTT
cdr3_aa: CASSTQQGPQNTEAFF